This T cell receptor beta chain was identified in a study of Ad26.COV2.S vaccination and SARS-CoV-2 variants. For the study at large: The authors gave Ad26.COV2.S intramuscularly, either once or twice 56 days apart.

Libraries were prepared by immunoSEQ multiplex PCR; TCRdb keeps only in-frame clonotypes and omits some of them. The sample comprises some 480,000 clones, 70% to 90% of which are singletons, and about 13% rests with the top ten. Trimming took 1 base from V and 6 from J; bases not matched to a gene: 4. The CDR3 contains 15 residues. Germline assignment: CDR1 MNHNS and CDR2 SASEGT. Whole-study results and caveats: Considerable breadth of spike-specific CD8+ and CD4+ T cell responses has reportedly been documented following vaccination.

Treatment reported: about 20 received Ad26.COV2.S at low or high dose, single or two shots; 5 received placebo; per-sample allocation not given. It was on day 63 after the first vaccine or placebo injection that samples were taken. Of note for this clone: Its target is unknown.

The specimen was peripheral blood, collected in a trial of Ad26.COV2.S vaccine versus placebo. The receptor comes from a person aged 18 to 65 who received the Ad26.COV2.S COVID-19 vaccine or a placebo. The rearrangement uses TRBV6-1 and TRBJ2-1; 9 nucleotides line up with TRBD2. The CDR3 here is CASSEEVAGANEQFF. In DNA form, the CDR3 reads TGTGCCAGCAGTGAAGAGGTAGCGGGAGCCAATGAGCAGTTCTTC.